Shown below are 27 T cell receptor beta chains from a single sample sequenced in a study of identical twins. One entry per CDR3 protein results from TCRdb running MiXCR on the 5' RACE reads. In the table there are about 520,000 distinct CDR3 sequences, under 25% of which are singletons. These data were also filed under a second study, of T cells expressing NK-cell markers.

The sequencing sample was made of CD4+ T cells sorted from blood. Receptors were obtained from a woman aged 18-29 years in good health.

CDR3 nucleotides: TGTGCCAGCAGTGAACAGAGCGACTACGAGCAGTACTTC. Protein sequence: CASSEQSDYEQYF. The chain couples TRBV2 to TRBJ2-7; D not certain. Per germline, CDR1 SNHLY and CDR2 FYNNEI. This CDR3 contains 13 residues. Trimming stripped 2 bases from V and 3 bases from J, with 8 bases between. Variable domain in full (rest from reference TRBV2 and TRBJ2-7): EPEVTQTPSHQVTQMGQEVILRCVPISNHLYFYWYRQILGQKVEFLVSFYNNEISEKSEIFDDQFSVERPDGSNFTLKIRSTKLEDSAMYFCASSEQSDYEQYFGPGTRLTVT.

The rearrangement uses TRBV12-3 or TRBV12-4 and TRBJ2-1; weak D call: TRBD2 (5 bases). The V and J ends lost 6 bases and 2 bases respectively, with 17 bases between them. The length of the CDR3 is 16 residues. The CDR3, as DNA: TGTGCCAGCAGCTTGCCGGGTAGCGCCGCCTACAATGAGCAGTTCTTC. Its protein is CASSLPGSAAYNEQFF.

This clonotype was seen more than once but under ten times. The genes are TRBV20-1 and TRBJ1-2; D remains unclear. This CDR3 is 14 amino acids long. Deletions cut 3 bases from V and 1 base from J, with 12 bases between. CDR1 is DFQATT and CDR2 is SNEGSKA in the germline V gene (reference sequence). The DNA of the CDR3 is TGCAGTGCTAGGTTACCGGGGAGTAACTATGGCTACACCTTC. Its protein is CSARLPGSNYGYTF.

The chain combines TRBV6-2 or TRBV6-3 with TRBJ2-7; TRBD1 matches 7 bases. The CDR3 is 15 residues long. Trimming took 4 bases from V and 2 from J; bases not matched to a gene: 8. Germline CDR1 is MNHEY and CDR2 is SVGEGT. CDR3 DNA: TGTGCCAGCAGTTTTACAGGGGCCGGGACCTACGAGCAGTACTTC. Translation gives CASSFTGAGTYEQYF.

In DNA form, the CDR3 reads TGTGCCAGCAGCTTCCGACGGTTCAATCAGCCCCAGCATTTT. The encoded protein is CASSFRRFNQPQHF. The J gene is TRBJ1-5, the V gene TRBV5-6; D is uncertain. Trimming stripped 2 bases from V and 3 bases from J, with 9 bases between. This CDR3 is 14 amino acids long. Germline V gives CDR1 SGHDT, CDR2 YYEEEE.

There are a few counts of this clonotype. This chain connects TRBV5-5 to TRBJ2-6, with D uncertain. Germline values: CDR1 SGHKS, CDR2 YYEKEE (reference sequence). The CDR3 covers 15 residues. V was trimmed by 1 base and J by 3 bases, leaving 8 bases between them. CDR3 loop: CASSLLWVGANVLTF. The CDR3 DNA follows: TGTGCCAGCAGCTTGTTATGGGTTGGGGCCAACGTCCTGACTTTC.

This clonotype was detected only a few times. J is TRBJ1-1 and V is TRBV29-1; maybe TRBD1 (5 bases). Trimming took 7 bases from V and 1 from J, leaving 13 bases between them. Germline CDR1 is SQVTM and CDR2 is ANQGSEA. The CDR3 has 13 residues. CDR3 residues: CSAWGKGNTEAFF. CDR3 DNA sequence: TGCAGCGCCTGGGGGAAGGGGAACACTGAAGCTTTCTTT.

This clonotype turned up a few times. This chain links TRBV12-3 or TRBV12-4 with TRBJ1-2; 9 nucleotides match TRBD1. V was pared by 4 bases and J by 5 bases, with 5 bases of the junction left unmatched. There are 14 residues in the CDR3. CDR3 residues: CASSYTGTGYGYTF. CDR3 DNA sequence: TGTGCCAGCAGTTACACCGGGACAGGGTATGGCTACACCTTC.

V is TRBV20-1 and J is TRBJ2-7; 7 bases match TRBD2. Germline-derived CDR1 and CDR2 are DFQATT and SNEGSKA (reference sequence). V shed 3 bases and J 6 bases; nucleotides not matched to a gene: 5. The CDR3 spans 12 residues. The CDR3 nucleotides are TGCAGTGCTAGTGAGGGGAGGGGCGAGCAGTACTTC. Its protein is CSASEGRGEQYF.

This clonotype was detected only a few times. DNA of the CDR3: TGTGCCAGCAGTGACGGACAGGGGGGAAGCAATCAGCCCCAGCATTTT. Amino acid sequence: CASSDGQGGSNQPQHF. The J gene is TRBJ1-5, the V gene TRBV6-2 or TRBV6-3; 10 bases fit TRBD1. V lost 5 bases, J lost 1 base, and 5 bases stayed unmatched. Germline CDR1 reads MNHEY; CDR2 reads SVGEGT. The CDR3 has 16 residues.

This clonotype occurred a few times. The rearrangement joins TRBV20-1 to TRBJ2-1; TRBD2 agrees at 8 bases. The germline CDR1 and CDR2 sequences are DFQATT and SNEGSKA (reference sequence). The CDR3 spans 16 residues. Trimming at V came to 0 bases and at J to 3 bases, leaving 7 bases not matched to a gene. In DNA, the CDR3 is TGCAGTGCTAGAGATCCAGGCGGGGGGATCTACAATGAGCAGTTCTTC. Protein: CSARDPGGGIYNEQFF.

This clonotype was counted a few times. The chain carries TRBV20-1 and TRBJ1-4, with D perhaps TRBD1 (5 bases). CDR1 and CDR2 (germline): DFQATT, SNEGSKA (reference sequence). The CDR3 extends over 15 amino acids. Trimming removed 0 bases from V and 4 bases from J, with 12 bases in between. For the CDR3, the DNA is TGCAGTGCTAGAGAGATCGACAGTTTTAATGAAAAACTGTTTTTT. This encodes CSAREIDSFNEKLFF.

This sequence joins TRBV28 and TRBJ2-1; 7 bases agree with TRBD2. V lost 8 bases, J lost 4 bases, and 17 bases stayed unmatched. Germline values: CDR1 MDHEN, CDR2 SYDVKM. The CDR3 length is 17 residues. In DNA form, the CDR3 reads TGTGCCAGCGGCCCCGGACTCGCGGGAGTAGTTTACAATGAGCAGTTCTTC. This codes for CASGPGLAGVVYNEQFF. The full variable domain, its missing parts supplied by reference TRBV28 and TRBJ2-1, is DVKVTQSSRYLVKRTGEKVFLECVQDMDHENMFWYRQDPGLGLRLIYFSYDVKMKEKGDIPEGYSVSREKKERFSLILESASTNQTSMYLCASGPGLAGVVYNEQFFGPGTRLTVL.

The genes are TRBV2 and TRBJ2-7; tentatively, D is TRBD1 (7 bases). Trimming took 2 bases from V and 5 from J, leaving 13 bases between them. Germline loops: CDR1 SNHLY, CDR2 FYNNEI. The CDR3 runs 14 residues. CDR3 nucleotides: TGTGCCAGCAGTGAATCAACAGGGGAGGACGAGCAGTACTTC. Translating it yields CASSESTGEDEQYF.

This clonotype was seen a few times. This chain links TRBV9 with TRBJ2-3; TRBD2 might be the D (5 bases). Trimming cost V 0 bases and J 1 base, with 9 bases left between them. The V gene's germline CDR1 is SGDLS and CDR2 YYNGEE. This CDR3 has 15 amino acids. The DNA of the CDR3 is TGTGCCAGCAGCGTAGTAGGTAGCGGCACAGATACGCAGTATTTT. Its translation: CASSVVGSGTDTQYF. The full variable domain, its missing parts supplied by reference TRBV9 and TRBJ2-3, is DSGVTQTPKHLITATGQRVTLRCSPRSGDLSVYWYQQSLDQGLQFLIQYYNGEERAKGNILERFSAQQFPDLHSELNLSSLELGDSALYFCASSVVGSGTDTQYFGPGTRLTVL.

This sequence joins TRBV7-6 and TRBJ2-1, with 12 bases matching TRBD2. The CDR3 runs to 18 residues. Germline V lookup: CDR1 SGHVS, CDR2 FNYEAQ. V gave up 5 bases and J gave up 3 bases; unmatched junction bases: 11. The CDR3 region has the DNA TGTGCCAGCAGCCTGGGACTAGCGGGTGAACTAAACTACAATGAGCAGTTCTTC. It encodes CASSLGLAGELNYNEQFF.

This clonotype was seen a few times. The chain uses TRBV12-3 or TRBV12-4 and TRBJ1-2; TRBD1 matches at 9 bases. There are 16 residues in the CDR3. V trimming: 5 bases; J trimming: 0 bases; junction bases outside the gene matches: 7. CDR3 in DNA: TGTGCCAGCAGTCCGACAGGGGGGGGAACTAACTATGGCTACACCTTC. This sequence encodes CASSPTGGGTNYGYTF.

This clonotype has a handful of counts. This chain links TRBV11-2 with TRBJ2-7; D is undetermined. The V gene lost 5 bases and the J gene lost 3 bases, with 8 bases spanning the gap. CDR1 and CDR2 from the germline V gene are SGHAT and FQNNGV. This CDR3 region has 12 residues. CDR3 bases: TGTGCCAGCAGCAGCAACAACTACGAGCAGTACTTC. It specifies CASSSNNYEQYF. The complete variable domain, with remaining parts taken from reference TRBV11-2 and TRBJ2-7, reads EAGVAQSPRYKIIEKRQSVAFWCNPISGHATLYWYQQILGQGPKLLIQFQNNGVVDDSQLPKDRFSAERLKGVDSTLKIQPAKLEDSAVYLCASSSNNYEQYFGPGTRLTVT.

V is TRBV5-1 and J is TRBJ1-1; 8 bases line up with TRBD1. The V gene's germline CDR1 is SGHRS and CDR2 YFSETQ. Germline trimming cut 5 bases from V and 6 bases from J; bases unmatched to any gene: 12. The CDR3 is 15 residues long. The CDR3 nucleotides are TGCGCCAGCAGTGGACAGGGAGCTACCAGCGCTGAAGCTTTCTTT. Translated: CASSGQGATSAEAFF.

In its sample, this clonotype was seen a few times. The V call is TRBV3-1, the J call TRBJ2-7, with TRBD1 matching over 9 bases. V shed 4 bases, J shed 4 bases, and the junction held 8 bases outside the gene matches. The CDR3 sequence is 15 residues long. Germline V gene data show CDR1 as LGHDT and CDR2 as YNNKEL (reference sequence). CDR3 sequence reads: CASSRGGQGRYEQYF. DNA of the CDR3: TGTGCCAGCAGCCGGGGGGGACAGGGCAGGTACGAGCAGTACTTC.

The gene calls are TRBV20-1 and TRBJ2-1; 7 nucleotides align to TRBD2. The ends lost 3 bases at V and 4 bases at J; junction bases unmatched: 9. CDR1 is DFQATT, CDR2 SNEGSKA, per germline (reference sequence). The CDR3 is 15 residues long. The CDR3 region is CSASRARERYNEQFF. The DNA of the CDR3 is TGCAGTGCTAGCAGGGCGCGGGAGAGATACAATGAGCAGTTCTTC.

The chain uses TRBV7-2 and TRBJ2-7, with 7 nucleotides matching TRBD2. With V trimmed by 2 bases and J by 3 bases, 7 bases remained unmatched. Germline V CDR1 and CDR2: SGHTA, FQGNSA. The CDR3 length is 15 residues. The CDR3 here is CASSLSRGDFYEQYF. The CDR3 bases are TGTGCCAGCAGCTTATCTCGGGGGGATTTCTACGAGCAGTACTTC.

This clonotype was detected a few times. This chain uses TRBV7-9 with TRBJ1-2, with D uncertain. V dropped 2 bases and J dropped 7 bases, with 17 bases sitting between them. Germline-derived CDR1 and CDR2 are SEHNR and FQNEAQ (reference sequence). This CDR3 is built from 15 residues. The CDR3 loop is CASSLSSGPALGYTF. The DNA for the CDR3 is TGTGCCAGCAGCTTATCCTCCGGTCCAGCGCTTGGCTACACCTTC.

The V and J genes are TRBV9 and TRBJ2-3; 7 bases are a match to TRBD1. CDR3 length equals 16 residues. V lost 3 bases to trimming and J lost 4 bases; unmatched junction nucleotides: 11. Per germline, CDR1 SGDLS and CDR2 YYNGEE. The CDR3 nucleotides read TGTGCCAGCAGCGCTGGGGACAGCCGCCTGCCAGATACGCAGTATTTT. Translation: CASSAGDSRLPDTQYF.

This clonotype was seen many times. This CDR3 reads CASSDRSVGSYEQYF. The CDR3 DNA sequence: TGCGCCAGCAGTGATCGGTCCGTTGGGTCCTACGAGCAGTACTTC. This chain joins TRBV10-1 and TRBJ2-7; D gene ambiguous. Germline V gene lookup returns CDR1 WNHNN and CDR2 SYGVQD (reference sequence). The ends were cut back, 3 bases at V and 1 base at J, with 13 bases in the middle. The CDR3 totals 15 residues.

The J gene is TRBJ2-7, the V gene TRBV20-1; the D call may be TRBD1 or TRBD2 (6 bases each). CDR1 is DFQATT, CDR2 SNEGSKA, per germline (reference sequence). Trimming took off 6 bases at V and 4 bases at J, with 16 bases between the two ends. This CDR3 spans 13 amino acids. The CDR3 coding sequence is TGCAGTGCCCAGGGGCGGGGCGGGTACGAGCAGTACTTC. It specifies CSAQGRGGYEQYF.

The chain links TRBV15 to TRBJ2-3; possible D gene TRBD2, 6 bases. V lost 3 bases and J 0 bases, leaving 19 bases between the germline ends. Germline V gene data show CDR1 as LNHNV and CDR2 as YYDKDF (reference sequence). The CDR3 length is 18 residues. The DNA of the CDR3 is TGTGCCACCAGCAGGGGAGTTACCGGGACTTCTAGCACAGATACGCAGTATTTT. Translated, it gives CATSRGVTGTSSTDTQYF. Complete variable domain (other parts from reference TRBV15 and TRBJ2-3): DAMVIQNPRYQVTQFGKPVTLSCSQTLNHNVMYWYQQKSSQAPKLLFHYYDKDFNNEADTPDNFQSRRPNTSFCFLDIRSPGLGDTAMYLCATSRGVTGTSSTDTQYFGPGTRLTVL.